This T cell receptor (beta chain) emerged from a study of blood T cell repertoires in COVID-19. About the research overall: Specimens from acute and convalescent COVID-19 originated in the United States, Italy and Spain.

Assay used: immunoSEQ multiplex PCR; TCRdb lists only in-frame clones, some missing. The repertoire holds about 130,000 clones, with approximately 80% as singletons. The germline V gene has CDR1 SGHVS and CDR2 FQNEAQ. Trimming left V 1 base short and J 3 bases short, with 7 bases between. CDR3 length: 14 residues. Two negative PCRs, clearance, or symptom resolution were required of recovered Cohort 3 donors. This clonotype originated in a woman aged 50 to 60 who had recovered from COVID-19. The sequencing sample was made of PBMCs or T cells enriched from blood (not recorded which). The chain employs TRBV7-8 and TRBJ1-3; no definite D call. The CDR3 nucleotides are TGTGCCAGCAGCTTAGGAGTCTATGGAAACACCATATATTTT. As protein: CASSLGVYGNTIYF.